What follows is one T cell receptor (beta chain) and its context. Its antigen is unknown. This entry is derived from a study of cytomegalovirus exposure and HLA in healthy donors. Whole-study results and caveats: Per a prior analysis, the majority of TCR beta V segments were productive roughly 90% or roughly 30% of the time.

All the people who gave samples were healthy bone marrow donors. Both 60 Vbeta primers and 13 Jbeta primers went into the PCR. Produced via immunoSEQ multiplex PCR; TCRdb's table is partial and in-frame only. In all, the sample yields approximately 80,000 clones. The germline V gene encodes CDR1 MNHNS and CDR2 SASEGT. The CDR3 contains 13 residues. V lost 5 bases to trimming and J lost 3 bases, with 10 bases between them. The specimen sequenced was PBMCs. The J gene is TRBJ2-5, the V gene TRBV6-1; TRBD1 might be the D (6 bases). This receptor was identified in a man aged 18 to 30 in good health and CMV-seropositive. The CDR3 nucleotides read TGTGCCAGCAGTTGGACAGTTGAAGAGACCCAGTACTTC. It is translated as CASSWTVEETQYF.